These 30 T cell receptor beta chains share one sample of origin, sequenced in a study of human thymus T cells. The protocol was immunoSEQ multiplex PCR, while the TCRdb copy is restricted to in-frame clones and leaves out a portion. The profile shows tens of thousands of clones, approximately 93% of them singletons. The sample taken for sequencing was blood. The receptor source for this set is a boy in the first two years of life with a congenital heart defect but otherwise immunologically healthy.

J is TRBJ1-2 and V is TRBV28; D gene uncertain. The CDR3 extends over 14 amino acids. V was shortened by 3 bases and J by 0 bases, with 8 bases between the two germline ends. Per the germline V gene, CDR1 is MDHEN and CDR2 is SYDVKM. Here the CDR3 DNA reads TGTGCCAGCAGTTTCAGCAGAGCTAACTATGGCTACACCTTC. The encoded protein is CASSFSRANYGYTF.

The CDR3 sequence: CASSLVGGGEQFF. The CDR3 DNA reads as TGTGCCAGCAGTTTAGTAGGGGGAGGTGAGCAGTTCTTC. This chain joins TRBV28 and TRBJ2-1; tentatively, D is TRBD1 or TRBD2 (6 bases each). V lost 2 bases, J lost 9 bases, and 11 bases lay in between. Germline assignment: CDR1 MDHEN and CDR2 SYDVKM. The CDR3 spans 13 residues. The entire variable domain, with the rest obtained from reference TRBV28 and TRBJ2-1, is as follows: DVKVTQSSRYLVKRTGEKVFLECVQDMDHENMFWYRQDPGLGLRLIYFSYDVKMKEKGDIPEGYSVSREKKERFSLILESASTNQTSMYLCASSLVGGGEQFFGPGTRLTVL.

V is TRBV28 and J is TRBJ2-5; TRBD2 aligns across 12 bases. The CDR3 extends over 13 amino acids. Germline V gene lookup returns CDR1 MDHEN and CDR2 SYDVKM. V lost 6 bases, J lost 4 bases, and 0 bases stayed unmatched. DNA of the CDR3: TGTGCCAGCAGGACTAGCGGGGGAGAGACCCAGTACTTC. Its translation: CASRTSGGETQYF.

Of note for this clone: Other DNA sequences within the sample encode an identical CDR3. The genes are TRBV5-4 and TRBJ1-4, with 8 nucleotides matching TRBD1. The V and J ends lost 4 bases and 8 bases, in that order; junction bases with no gene match: 10. CDR1 and CDR2 from the germline V gene are SGHNT and YYREEE (reference sequence). This CDR3 spans 15 amino acids. CDR3 in DNA: TGTGCCAGCAGCCCGGACAGGGCTGAAGGCGAAAAACTGTTTTTT. It yields the protein CASSPDRAEGEKLFF.

J is TRBJ1-3 and V is TRBV5-6, with D uncertain. The germline CDR1 and CDR2 sequences are SGHDT and YYEEEE. The CDR3 consists of 11 residues. The V and J ends lost 4 bases and 3 bases respectively, with 2 bases between them. CDR3 in DNA: TGTGCCAGCAGCCGTGGAAACACCATATATTTT. Residues: CASSRGNTIYF.

The CDR3 bases are TGTGCCAGCAGTTATTTAGCGAATGAAAAACTGTTTTTT. Translating it yields CASSYLANEKLFF. The chain is built from TRBV6-5 and TRBJ1-4; D gene unclear. Trimming took 3 bases from V and 5 from J, leaving 7 bases between them. Germline V CDR1 and CDR2: MNHEY, SVGAGI. The CDR3 covers 13 residues.

This chain connects TRBV15 to TRBJ2-7; TRBD2 aligns across 10 bases. Germline V CDR1 and CDR2: LNHNV, YYDKDF (reference sequence). V gave up 1 base and J gave up 3 bases; unmatched junction bases: 3. The CDR3 has 15 residues. This CDR3 is CATSRASGGLYEQYF. CDR3 nucleotides: TGTGCCACCAGCAGAGCTAGCGGGGGCCTCTACGAGCAGTACTTC.

This chain links TRBV5-8 with TRBJ1-1, with no clear D. V lost 1 base to trimming and J lost 1 base, with 11 bases between them. The CDR3 spans 15 residues. Germline V lookup: CDR1 SGHTS, CDR2 YDEGEE. The CDR3 bases are TGTGCCAGCAGCTTGAATTGGCAGAGGAACACTGAAGCTTTCTTT. Translation: CASSLNWQRNTEAFF.

This chain connects TRBV9 to TRBJ2-3; 7 bases map to TRBD2. This CDR3 comprises 16 residues. The germline V gene encodes CDR1 SGDLS and CDR2 YYNGEE. After removal of 0 bases from V and 4 bases from J, the junction contained 8 bases not matched to a gene. CDR3 residues: CASSVARGVGADTQYF. The CDR3 region has the DNA TGTGCCAGCAGCGTAGCTCGGGGGGTGGGCGCAGATACGCAGTATTTT.

The chain recombines TRBV5-6 with TRBJ1-4, with D uncertain. The germline V gene encodes CDR1 SGHDT and CDR2 YYEEEE. The CDR3 runs to 15 residues. V dropped 2 bases and J dropped 6 bases, with 14 bases sitting between them. CDR3 region: CASSFEWRSDEKLFF. For the CDR3, the DNA is TGTGCCAGCAGCTTTGAATGGCGTTCAGATGAAAAACTGTTTTTT.

There are a few counts of this clone. The chain joins TRBV2 to TRBJ1-2; the D gene is possibly TRBD1 (6 bases). CDR1 and CDR2 from the germline V gene are SNHLY and FYNNEI. V gave up 2 bases and J gave up 5 bases, with 15 bases separating them. This CDR3 region has 15 residues. CDR3: CASSESLAGHYGYTF. As DNA, the CDR3 is TGTGCCAGCAGTGAAAGTTTAGCGGGACATTATGGCTACACCTTC. Full variable domain (rest looked up from reference TRBV2 and TRBJ1-2): EPEVTQTPSHQVTQMGQEVILRCVPISNHLYFYWYRQILGQKVEFLVSFYNNEISEKSEIFDDQFSVERPDGSNFTLKIRSTKLEDSAMYFCASSESLAGHYGYTFGSGTRLTVV.

This chain links TRBV5-1 with TRBJ2-7, with TRBD2 matching over 11 bases. CDR3 length: 18 amino acids. V shed 2 bases and J 2 bases; nucleotides not matched to a gene: 12. Germline V gene data show CDR1 as SGHRS and CDR2 as YFSETQ. The CDR3 bases are TGCGCCAGCAGCTTAAAATCTAGCGGGGGGATGAGAGCCTACGAGCAGTACTTC. Translation: CASSLKSSGGMRAYEQYF.

The chain has TRBV5-4 and TRBJ1-2; 7 bases fit TRBD1. V shed 1 base, J shed 6 bases, and the junction held 6 bases outside the gene matches. The CDR3 loop spans 14 amino acids. Germline V gives CDR1 SGHNT, CDR2 YYREEE (reference sequence). CDR3 residues: CASSLLSGGNGYTF. The CDR3 DNA follows: TGTGCCAGCAGCTTGTTATCAGGGGGGAATGGCTACACCTTC. Drawing the rest from reference TRBV5-4 and TRBJ1-2, the complete variable domain is ETGVTQSPTHLIKTRGQQVTLRCSSQSGHNTVSWYQQALGQGPQFIFQYYREEENGRGNFPPRFSGLQFPNYSSELNVNALELDDSALYLCASSLLSGGNGYTFGSGTRLTVV.

This clone was picked up one time. The chain has TRBV18 and TRBJ2-7; 7 nucleotides align to TRBD1. V lost 3 bases to trimming and J lost 5 bases; unmatched junction nucleotides: 4. The CDR3 consists of 13 residues. CDR1 is KGHSH, CDR2 LQKENI, per germline. The CDR3, as DNA: TGTGCCAGCTCACCCAATGACAGGGACGAGCAGTACTTC. Protein product: CASSPNDRDEQYF.

J is TRBJ2-7 and V is TRBV7-9, with unresolved D. Germline lookup yields CDR1 SEHNR and CDR2 FQNEAQ (reference sequence). The CDR3 is 11 amino acids. The germline V and J ends were trimmed by 5 bases and 2 bases, with 4 bases remaining between them. CDR3 protein: CASSGAYEQYF. CDR3 in DNA: TGTGCCAGCAGCGGGGCCTACGAGCAGTACTTC.

J is TRBJ2-1 and V is TRBV4-2; 12 nucleotides align to TRBD2. The junction had 7 bases not matched to a gene; V was cut back by 0 bases and J by 7 bases. The CDR3 sequence is 17 residues long. Germline V gene sequence: CDR1 LGHNA, CDR2 YNFKEQ. CDR3 amino acids: CASSQEVGLAGWNEQFF. The DNA of the CDR3 is TGTGCCAGCAGCCAAGAGGTCGGACTAGCGGGGTGGAATGAGCAGTTCTTC.

The chain recombines TRBV18 with TRBJ1-3; TRBD1 is a possible D gene (6 bases). This CDR3 spans 13 amino acids. Trimming removed 4 bases from V and 4 bases from J, with 8 bases in between. Germline V gives CDR1 KGHSH, CDR2 LQKENI. The CDR3 region is CASSRTAGNTIYF. DNA for the CDR3: TGTGCCAGCTCACGGACAGCGGGAAACACCATATATTTT.

This chain uses TRBV4-3 with TRBJ1-1; D uncertain. V was cut by 0 bases and J by 4 bases, with 12 bases left in between. The CDR3 loop spans 15 amino acids. From germline, CDR1 is LGHNA and CDR2 YSLEER. The CDR3 spells CASSQDRGRSTEAFF. The CDR3 DNA sequence: TGCGCCAGCAGCCAAGATCGGGGAAGGAGCACTGAAGCTTTCTTT.

The sample holds one count of this clone. The genes are TRBV10-1 and TRBJ2-1; 7 nucleotides match TRBD2. The CDR3 is 14 amino acids. Germline V gene data show CDR1 as WNHNN and CDR2 as SYGVQD (reference sequence). V gave up 2 bases and J gave up 4 bases; unmatched junction bases: 2. The CDR3 sequence is CASSETSAYNEQFF. In DNA form, the CDR3 reads TGCGCCAGCAGTGAGACTAGCGCTTACAATGAGCAGTTCTTC.

Details on this clone: Distinct nucleotide sequences in the sample also encode this CDR3. The genes are TRBV5-1 and TRBJ2-3, with 9 bases fitting TRBD2. Germline V gene lookup returns CDR1 SGHRS and CDR2 YFSETQ. This CDR3 has 14 amino acids. J lost 5 bases, V lost 1 base, and 2 bases had no gene match. The CDR3 DNA reads as TGCGCCAGCAGCTTGAGGCGGGGGGGAGATACGCAGTATTTT. This encodes CASSLRRGGDTQYF.

J is TRBJ2-7 and V is TRBV6-1, with D unclear. V was pared by 5 bases and J by 0 bases, with 11 bases between. The CDR3 is 14 residues long. In germline, CDR1 is MNHNS, CDR2 SASEGT. The CDR3 DNA is TGTGCCAGCAGTCATGGAGTTTTCTCCTACGAGCAGTACTTC. Protein: CASSHGVFSYEQYF.

The chain uses TRBV28 and TRBJ2-7; 9 bases fit TRBD1. The CDR3 runs 14 residues. V lost 6 bases to trimming and J lost 2 bases; unmatched junction nucleotides: 5. From germline, CDR1 is MDHEN and CDR2 SYDVKM. CDR3 in amino acids: CASSYRGRAYEQYF. The DNA for the CDR3 is TGTGCCAGCAGCTACAGGGGGCGGGCCTACGAGCAGTACTTC.

The chain carries TRBV4-1 and TRBJ1-1; D not certain. The CDR3 length is 13 residues. V was clipped by 0 bases and J by 13 bases, with 15 bases between them. Germline assignment: CDR1 MGHRA and CDR2 YSYEKL. The CDR3 DNA is TGCGCCAGCAGCCAAGAGACCAACCAAAGGGATTTCTTT. This encodes CASSQETNQRDFF.

The chain has TRBV13 and TRBJ2-7; no reliable D call. CDR3 size: 12 residues. Germline CDR1 PRHDT, CDR2 FYEKMQ (reference sequence). V was pared by 5 bases and J by 4 bases, with 9 bases between. The CDR3 DNA follows: TGTGCCAGCAGCCCTGGAAGGTACGAGCAGTACTTC. Translated: CASSPGRYEQYF.

The chain combines TRBV29-1 with TRBJ1-3, with a possible D match to TRBD1 (6 bases). The CDR3 runs to 12 residues. Germline V gene data show CDR1 as SQVTM and CDR2 as ANQGSEA. V was pared by 4 bases and J by 4 bases, with 8 bases between. In DNA form, the CDR3 reads TGCAGCGTTGGGGGGGCAGGAAACACCATATATTTT. It is translated as CSVGGAGNTIYF.

The chain recombines TRBV7-2 with TRBJ1-3; D unclear. This CDR3 has 15 amino acids. Per germline, CDR1 SGHTA and CDR2 FQGNSA. V gave up 3 bases and J gave up 2 bases, with 11 bases separating them. CDR3 DNA: TGTGCCAGCAGCTTTCGGGCCGCCGCTGGAAACACCATATATTTT. As protein: CASSFRAAAGNTIYF.

This chain connects TRBV4-3 to TRBJ2-7; TRBD1 matches at 9 bases. Germline loops: CDR1 LGHNA, CDR2 YSLEER. Germline trimming cut 4 bases from V and 4 bases from J; bases unmatched to any gene: 2. The CDR3 covers 13 residues. The chain's CDR3 is CASSRDRVYEQYF. CDR3 coding DNA: TGCGCCAGCAGCCGGGACAGGGTTTACGAGCAGTACTTC.

This chain uses TRBV11-2 with TRBJ2-1; D gene unclear. The V gene's germline CDR1 is SGHAT and CDR2 FQNNGV. Trimming left V 1 base short and J 8 bases short, with 6 bases between. The CDR3 sequence is 12 residues long. This chain's CDR3 is CASSLASDEQFF. The CDR3 DNA reads as TGTGCCAGCAGCTTAGCTAGTGATGAGCAGTTCTTC.

The J gene is TRBJ2-7, the V gene TRBV25-1, with 8 bases identical to TRBD1. Looked up from germline, CDR1 is MGHDK and CDR2 is SYGVNS. J lost 4 bases, V lost 2 bases, and 1 base had no gene match. This CDR3 region has 13 residues. CDR3 loop: CASSETGGYEQYF. The DNA for the CDR3 is TGTGCCAGCAGTGAAACAGGGGGTTACGAGCAGTACTTC.

CDR3: CAGSRDRLYNEQFF. The CDR3 DNA reads as TGTGCCGGGTCTAGGGATCGGCTCTACAATGAGCAGTTCTTC. The chain couples TRBV5-8 to TRBJ2-1; no definite D call. CDR3 size: 14 residues. Germline V gene data show CDR1 as SGHTS and CDR2 as YDEGEE. The ends were cut back, 10 bases at V and 3 bases at J, with 17 bases in the middle.